What follows are 30 T cell receptor beta chains derived from one specimen sequenced in a study of regulatory T cells in long-lasting Graves disease. The authors built TCR beta libraries using iRepertoire HTBI primers and Arm-PCR of CDR3 regions. TCRdb reanalysed the multiplex PCR reads using MiXCR and keeps one entry per CDR3 protein. The table includes about 200,000 distinct CDR3 sequences, less than 20% detected once. Time point described: newly diagnosed GD, antithyroid drugs for less than 3 months. The TCR library was prepared using RNA isolated from PBMCs. The same sample was also used in a study of T cells in Graves' hyperthyroidism and ophthalmopathy.

Sequenced here: peripheral blood mononuclear cells (PBMCs), sampled at new diagnosis, from a patient treated with antithyroid drugs. Every receptor here comes from a woman aged 25 to 45 with Graves disease.

This clonotype was counted at least ten times. The chain uses TRBV12-3 or TRBV12-4 and TRBJ2-5; TRBD1 matches 7 bases. V trimming: 4 bases; J trimming: 2 bases; junction bases outside the gene matches: 1. This CDR3 region has 13 residues. CDR3 loop: CASSWDRQETQYF. CDR3 coding DNA: TGTGCCAGCAGTTGGGACAGACAAGAGACCCAGTACTTC.

This clonotype was recorded many times. The rearrangement links TRBV7-3 to TRBJ1-2, with 8 bases lining up with TRBD1. Germline assignment: CDR1 SGHTA and CDR2 FQGTGA. J gave up 7 bases and V 4 bases, and 5 bases lay outside the gene matches. The CDR3 runs to 13 residues. CDR3 nucleotides: TGTGCCAGCAGCTCAATCAGGGGGCCTGGCTACACCTTC. The encoded protein is CASSSIRGPGYTF.

This clonotype was detected a few times. The rearrangement uses TRBV6-1 and TRBJ1-3, with TRBD1 as a possible D gene (5 bases). CDR1 and CDR2 (germline): MNHNS, SASEGT. The CDR3 is 15 residues long. The V and J ends lost 5 bases and 6 bases respectively, with 17 bases between them. CDR3 sequence (DNA): TGTGCCAGCAGTCCCGGCGGGACGGCGGTAAACACCATATATTTT. Its translation is CASSPGGTAVNTIYF.

This clonotype was picked up many times. This rearrangement joins TRBV18 to TRBJ2-1; TRBD2 is a possible D gene (6 bases). The CDR3 has 14 residues. In germline, CDR1 is KGHSH, CDR2 LQKENI. Trimming stripped 3 bases from V and 9 bases from J, with 15 bases between. The CDR3 nucleotides read TGTGCCAGCTCACCGTGGTCGGGAGAGGGTGAGCAGTTCTTC. Protein product: CASSPWSGEGEQFF. The variable domain in full, completed from reference TRBV18 and TRBJ2-1, reads NAGVMQNPRHLVRRRGQEARLRCSPMKGHSHVYWYRQLPEEGLKFMVYLQKENIIDESGMPKERFSAEFPKEGPSILRIQQVVRGDSAAYFCASSPWSGEGEQFFGPGTRLTVL.

This clonotype has at least ten counts. The rearrangement joins TRBV12-3 or TRBV12-4 to TRBJ2-5; the match to TRBD1 covers 9 bases. V shed 6 bases and J 4 bases; nucleotides not matched to a gene: 12. This CDR3 comprises 16 residues. The CDR3, as DNA: TGTGCCAGCAGCCTCCGGACAGGGGCCCTTCGAGAGACCCAGTACTTC. It encodes CASSLRTGALRETQYF.

This clonotype appeared many times. The CDR3 protein is CASSFSGQSTDTQYF. The CDR3 bases are TGCGCCAGCAGCTTTAGTGGACAGAGCACAGATACGCAGTATTTT. The chain employs TRBV5-1 and TRBJ2-3; a possible D gene is TRBD1 (6 bases). V shed 2 bases and J shed 0 bases, with 10 bases lying between them. From germline, CDR1 is SGHRS and CDR2 YFSETQ. CDR3 length: 15 residues.

This clonotype appeared many times. The chain combines TRBV28 with TRBJ1-5; no firm D call. The CDR3 extends over 19 amino acids. Trimming removed 3 bases from V and 2 bases from J, with 23 bases in between. CDR1 and CDR2 from the germline V gene are MDHEN and SYDVKM. CDR3 sequence: CASSFWVGRAVAGNQPQHF. In DNA, the CDR3 is TGTGCCAGCAGTTTTTGGGTAGGTCGGGCAGTCGCGGGCAATCAGCCCCAGCATTTT.

As to this clonotype: This sequence may be a read error, since a much larger clone differs from it by one base. The chain combines TRBV12-3 or TRBV12-4 with TRBJ1-2; D not certain. This CDR3 is 13 amino acids long. The CDR3 protein is CASSLTHNYGHTF. CDR3 in DNA: TGTGCCAGCAGTTTGACTCATAACTATGGCCACACCTTC.

J is TRBJ2-1 and V is TRBV11-2, with D possibly TRBD1 on 6 matching bases. CDR3 length: 13 amino acids. V was shortened by 5 bases and J by 9 bases, with 14 bases between the two germline ends. CDR1 is SGHAT and CDR2 is FQNNGV in the germline V gene. CDR3 in amino acids: CASSQRQVLEQFF. The CDR3 nucleotides are TGTGCCAGCAGCCAGAGACAGGTCCTTGAGCAGTTCTTC.

There are many counts of this clonotype. This sequence joins TRBV12-3 or TRBV12-4 and TRBJ2-7; D gene unclear. The CDR3 totals 11 residues. The V end was cut by 3 bases, the J end by 6 bases, with 6 bases between. CDR3 in DNA: TGTGCCAGCAGTTTGGGGTTCGAGCAGTACTTC. Amino acid sequence: CASSLGFEQYF.

The chain employs TRBV2 and TRBJ1-1; D perhaps matches TRBD1 (5 bases). Germline loops: CDR1 SNHLY, CDR2 FYNNEI. This CDR3 contains 13 residues. V dropped 6 bases and J dropped 3 bases, with 11 bases sitting between them. The chain's CDR3 is CASSAWGDTEAFF. In DNA form, the CDR3 reads TGTGCCAGCAGCGCCTGGGGCGACACTGAAGCTTTCTTT.

This chain links TRBV4-1 with TRBJ2-3; maybe TRBD1 (7 bases). This CDR3 spans 18 amino acids. Between the trimmed V and J ends, which lost 1 base and 1 base, there was a span of 18 bases. The V gene's germline CDR1 is MGHRA and CDR2 YSYEKL. DNA for the CDR3: TGCGCCAGCAGCCAAGGGAGGGGGCTACAAAGGGGCACAGATACGCAGTATTTT. The encoded protein is CASSQGRGLQRGTDTQYF.

This clonotype was detected many times. V usage is TRBV24-1 and J usage is TRBJ1-1; unclear D gene. V was trimmed by 6 bases and J by 1 base, leaving 8 bases between them. Germline CDR1 reads KGHDR; CDR2 reads SFDVKD. The CDR3 loop spans 13 amino acids. CDR3 sequence (DNA): TGTGCCACCAGTTTAGCCCAGAACACTGAAGCTTTCTTT. The encoded protein is CATSLAQNTEAFF.

This clonotype was observed a handful of times. A read error is possible here, since a much larger clone lies one base away. The genes are TRBV6-9 and TRBJ1-6; 8 bases align to TRBD1. This CDR3 is 16 amino acids long. Germline assignment: CDR1 MNHGY and CDR2 SVAAGI. The CDR3 reads CACSYGMDRAHSPLHF. In nucleotides, the CDR3 is TGTGCCTGCAGTTACGGGATGGACAGGGCCCATTCACCCCTCCACTTT.

The chain combines TRBV4-1 with TRBJ2-6, with a tentative D call TRBD2 (6 bases). This CDR3 contains 17 residues. Germline loops: CDR1 MGHRA, CDR2 YSYEKL. V lost 4 bases to trimming and J lost 1 base, with 14 bases between them. CDR3 residues: CASSPLERVSGANVLTF. The CDR3 DNA reads TGCGCCAGCAGCCCTCTTGAGCGGGTGTCTGGGGCCAACGTCCTGACTTTC.

This clonotype appeared many times. This chain connects TRBV11-2 to TRBJ2-1; the match to TRBD2 covers 13 bases. The V and J ends lost 1 base and 5 bases, in that order; junction bases with no gene match: 11. Germline V lookup: CDR1 SGHAT, CDR2 FQNNGV. This CDR3 comprises 19 residues. The CDR3 is CASSLGRLAGGSKDNEQFF. In nucleotides, the CDR3 is TGTGCCAGCAGCTTAGGGAGACTAGCGGGAGGATCAAAAGACAATGAGCAGTTCTTC.

The chain has TRBV11-2 and TRBJ2-5; 13 bases line up with TRBD2. The CDR3 spans 19 residues. Unmatched junction bases numbered 8, after V lost 1 base and J lost 0 bases. Germline V lookup: CDR1 SGHAT, CDR2 FQNNGV. The CDR3 nucleotides read TGTGCCAGCAGCTTAGCGCCGGGACTAGCGGGATCGTACCAAGAGACCCAGTACTTC. This gives the protein CASSLAPGLAGSYQETQYF.

This clonotype appeared many times. The rearrangement joins TRBV3-1 to TRBJ2-3, with 7 positions matching TRBD2. The CDR3 consists of 13 residues. V shed 7 bases, J shed 3 bases, and the junction held 4 bases outside the gene matches. The germline gives CDR1 LGHDT, CDR2 YNNKEL (reference sequence). The CDR3: CASTNGGTDTQYF. The CDR3 region has the DNA TGTGCCAGCACGAACGGGGGGACAGATACGCAGTATTTT.

This clonotype showed up many times. The V and J genes are TRBV27 and TRBJ2-2, with D unclear. Trimming took 3 bases from V and 3 from J, leaving 5 bases between them. This CDR3 comprises 13 residues. Germline assignment: CDR1 MNHEY and CDR2 SMNVEV (reference sequence). CDR3 coding DNA: TGTGCCAGCAGTTTCACCTACACCGGGGAGCTGTTTTTT. Its protein is CASSFTYTGELFF.

This clonotype was picked up many times. The CDR3 is CASTMTGYSYGYTF. Here the CDR3 DNA reads TGTGCCAGCACCATGACAGGGTACAGCTATGGCTACACCTTC. This chain links TRBV28 with TRBJ1-2; 7 bases map to TRBD1. Looked up from germline, CDR1 is MDHEN and CDR2 is SYDVKM. The V segment lost 7 bases and the J segment 4 bases; nucleotides outside the gene matches: 9. CDR3 length: 14 residues.

Many counts were recorded for this clonotype. The rearrangement uses TRBV6-1 and TRBJ1-5, with 11 bases identical to TRBD1. The V gene end was trimmed by 3 bases and the J gene end by 5 bases; junction bases not matched to a gene: 9. CDR3 length: 17 residues. Germline V gene lookup returns CDR1 MNHNS and CDR2 SASEGT. CDR3: CASSDLGQGASHQPQHF. The DNA of the CDR3 is TGTGCCAGCAGTGACCTAGGACAGGGGGCCTCTCATCAGCCCCAGCATTTT.

This clonotype showed up many times. The chain uses TRBV27 and TRBJ1-2; D remains unclear. This CDR3 region has 13 residues. V was trimmed by 3 bases and J by 2 bases, leaving 7 bases between them. Germline loops: CDR1 MNHEY, CDR2 SMNVEV (reference sequence). The DNA of the CDR3 is TGTGCCAGCAGTTTTAGAGACAACTATGGCTACACCTTC. Its protein is CASSFRDNYGYTF.

The genes are TRBV3-1 and TRBJ2-1; 14 nucleotides match TRBD2. The CDR3 covers 16 residues. Germline loops: CDR1 LGHDT, CDR2 YNNKEL (reference sequence). V was clipped by 2 bases and J by 8 bases; unmatched bases: 5. CDR3 bases: TGTGCCAGCAGCCAAAGGACTAGCGGGAGGAGGGATGAGCAGTTCTTC. Its translation is CASSQRTSGRRDEQFF.

Of note for this clonotype: Since the CDR3 does not end with the conserved phenylalanine or tryptophan, this likely comes from a read error. No DNA is shown, since the ends of the CDR3 on it are uncertain; the CDR3 is the one TCRdb lists. This chain joins TRBV10-3 and TRBJ1-2; the DNA was not used to check the table's D call, TRBD1. CDR1 is ENHRY and CDR2 is SYGVKD in the germline V gene. The CDR3 sequence runs 14 residues, both termini included. CDR3 protein: CAISGGGQGDGFTV.

This clonotype was seen only once. The chain links TRBV2 to TRBJ2-7; perhaps TRBD2 as D (5 bases). CDR3 length: 12 residues. Germline CDR1 and CDR2: SNHLY and FYNNEI. V was shortened by 7 bases and J by 3 bases, with 10 bases between the two germline ends. The CDR3 sequence: CASTSDYYEQYF. CDR3 DNA: TGTGCCAGCACGTCCGACTACTACGAGCAGTACTTC.

Concerning this clonotype itself: A much larger clonotype is one base distant, so this may be a read error. The CDR3 coding sequence is TGTGCCAGCAATTACGGAGCGGATTCCTACGAGCAGTACTTC. This sequence encodes CASNYGADSYEQYF. V is TRBV6-2 or TRBV6-3 and J is TRBJ2-7; perhaps TRBD2 as D (5 bases). This CDR3 spans 14 amino acids. Germline-derived CDR1 and CDR2 are MNHEY and SVGEGT.

Remarks on this clonotype: It is likely a read error: a sequence one base away is far more abundant. Lacking the conserved final phenylalanine or tryptophan, this CDR3 likely reflects a read error. The rearrangement uses TRBV28 and TRBJ2-3; D gene ambiguous. With the DNA end fitting TRBJ1-1 better, the J assignment may be wrong. CDR1 is MDHEN, CDR2 SYDVKM, per germline. This CDR3 spans 13 amino acids. This CDR3 reads CASSLQVNTEAFL. Written as DNA, the CDR3 is TGTGCCAGCAGTCTCCAGGTGAACACTGAAGCTTTCCTT.

With respect to this clonotype: Compared with germline, one end of the junction differs, possibly owing to a read error. The CDR3 region is CASSPDSTPGDTIYF. CDR3 bases: TGTGCCAGCAGCCCGGACAGTACCCCTGGAGACACCATATATTTT. The gene calls are TRBV7-6 and TRBJ1-3; tentative D call: TRBD1 (6 bases). Germline assignment: CDR1 SGHVS and CDR2 FNYEAQ. The CDR3 runs to 15 residues. Looking up the rest from reference TRBV7-6 and TRBJ1-3 gives the full variable domain: GAGVSQSPRYKVTKRGQDVALRCDPISGHVSLYWYRQALGQGPEFLTYFNYEAQQDKSGLPNDRFSAERPEGSISTLTIQRTEQRDSAMYRCASSPDSTPGDTIYFGEGSWLTVV.

This clonotype has at least ten counts. The chain combines TRBV18 with TRBJ1-3; D call uncertain. Trimming cost V 5 bases and J 1 base, with 6 bases left between them. CDR3 length equals 13 residues. Looked up from germline, CDR1 is KGHSH and CDR2 is LQKENI. Here the CDR3 reads CASSVGSGNTIYF. The CDR3 nucleotides read TGTGCCAGCTCAGTCGGGTCTGGAAACACCATATATTTT.

This clonotype appeared many times. This rearrangement joins TRBV9 to TRBJ1-1; 7 bases are a match to TRBD1. CDR1 and CDR2 (germline): SGDLS, YYNGEE. J was trimmed by 3 bases and V by 0 bases; bases with no gene match: 8. This CDR3 region has 16 residues. The CDR3 loop reads CASSVGPGGRDTEAFF. In DNA form, the CDR3 reads TGTGCCAGCAGCGTAGGGCCAGGGGGACGGGACACTGAAGCTTTCTTT.